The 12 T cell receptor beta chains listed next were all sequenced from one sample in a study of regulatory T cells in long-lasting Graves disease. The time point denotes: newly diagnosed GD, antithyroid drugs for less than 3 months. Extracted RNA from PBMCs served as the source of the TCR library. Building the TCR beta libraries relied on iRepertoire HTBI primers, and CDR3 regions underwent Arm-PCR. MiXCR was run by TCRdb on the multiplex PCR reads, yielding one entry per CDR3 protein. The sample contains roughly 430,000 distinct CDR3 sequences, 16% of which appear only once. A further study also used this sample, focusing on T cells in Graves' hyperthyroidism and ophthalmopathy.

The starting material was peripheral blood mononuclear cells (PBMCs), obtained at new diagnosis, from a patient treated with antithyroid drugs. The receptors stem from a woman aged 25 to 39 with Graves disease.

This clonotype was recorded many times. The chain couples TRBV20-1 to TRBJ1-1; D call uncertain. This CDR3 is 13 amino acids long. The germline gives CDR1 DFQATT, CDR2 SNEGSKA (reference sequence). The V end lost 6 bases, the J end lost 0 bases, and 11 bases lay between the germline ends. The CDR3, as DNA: TGCAGTGCGAACCCAACGGTGAACACTGAAGCTTTCTTT. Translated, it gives CSANPTVNTEAFF.

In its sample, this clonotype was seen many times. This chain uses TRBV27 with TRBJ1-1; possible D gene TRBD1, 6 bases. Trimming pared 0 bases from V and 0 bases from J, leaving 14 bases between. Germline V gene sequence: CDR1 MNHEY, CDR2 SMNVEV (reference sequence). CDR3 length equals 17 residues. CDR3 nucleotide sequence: TGTGCCAGCAGTTTATCCCTCGGGGGCGGGATGAACACTGAAGCTTTCTTT. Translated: CASSLSLGGGMNTEAFF.

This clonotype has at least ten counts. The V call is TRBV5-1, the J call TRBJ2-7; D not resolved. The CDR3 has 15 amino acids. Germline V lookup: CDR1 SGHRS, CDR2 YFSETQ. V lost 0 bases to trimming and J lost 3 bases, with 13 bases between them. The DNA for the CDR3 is TGCGCCAGCAGCTTGGGAGTGCTCGGTGGCTACGAGCAGTACTTC. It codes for CASSLGVLGGYEQYF. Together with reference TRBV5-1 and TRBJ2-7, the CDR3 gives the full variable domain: KAGVTQTPRYLIKTRGQQVTLSCSPISGHRSVSWYQQTPGQGLQFLFEYFSETQRNKGNFPGRFSGRQFSNSRSEMNVSTLELGDSALYLCASSLGVLGGYEQYFGPGTRLTVT.

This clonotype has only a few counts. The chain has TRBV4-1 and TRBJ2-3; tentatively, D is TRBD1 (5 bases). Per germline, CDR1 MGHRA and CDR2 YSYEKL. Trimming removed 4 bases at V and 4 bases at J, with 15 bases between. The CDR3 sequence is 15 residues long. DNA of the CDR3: TGCGCCAGCAGCCCTCAGGGTTTTAATGCAGATACGCAGTATTTT. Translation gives CASSPQGFNADTQYF.

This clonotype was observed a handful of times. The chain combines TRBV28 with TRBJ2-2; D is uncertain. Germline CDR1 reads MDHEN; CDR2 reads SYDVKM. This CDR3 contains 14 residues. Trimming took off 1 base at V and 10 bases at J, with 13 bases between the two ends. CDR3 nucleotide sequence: TGTGCCAGCAGTTTATCGGGTGATGTCGCGGAGCTGTTTTTT. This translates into CASSLSGDVAELFF. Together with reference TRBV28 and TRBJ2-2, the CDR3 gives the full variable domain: DVKVTQSSRYLVKRTGEKVFLECVQDMDHENMFWYRQDPGLGLRLIYFSYDVKMKEKGDIPEGYSVSREKKERFSLILESASTNQTSMYLCASSLSGDVAELFFGEGSRLTVL.

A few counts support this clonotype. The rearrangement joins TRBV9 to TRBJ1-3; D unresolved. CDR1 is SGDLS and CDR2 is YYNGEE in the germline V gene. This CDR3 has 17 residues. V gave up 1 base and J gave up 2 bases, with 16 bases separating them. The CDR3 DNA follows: TGTGCCAGCAGCGTAACAGTCCGGAGTAGGGCTGGAAACACCATATATTTT. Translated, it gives CASSVTVRSRAGNTIYF.

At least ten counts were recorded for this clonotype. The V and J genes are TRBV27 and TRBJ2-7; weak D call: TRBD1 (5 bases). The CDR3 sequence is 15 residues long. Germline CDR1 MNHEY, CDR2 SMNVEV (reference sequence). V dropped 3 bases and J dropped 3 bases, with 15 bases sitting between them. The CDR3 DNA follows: TGTGCCAGCAGTTTTCGAGCTATGGGGCTCTACGAGCAGTACTTC. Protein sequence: CASSFRAMGLYEQYF.

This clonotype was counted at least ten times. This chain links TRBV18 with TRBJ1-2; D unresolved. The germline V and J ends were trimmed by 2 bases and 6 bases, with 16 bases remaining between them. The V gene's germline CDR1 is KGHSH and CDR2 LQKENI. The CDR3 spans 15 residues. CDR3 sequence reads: CASSPKGETVDGYTF. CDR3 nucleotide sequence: TGTGCCAGCTCACCAAAGGGAGAGACGGTCGATGGCTACACCTTC.

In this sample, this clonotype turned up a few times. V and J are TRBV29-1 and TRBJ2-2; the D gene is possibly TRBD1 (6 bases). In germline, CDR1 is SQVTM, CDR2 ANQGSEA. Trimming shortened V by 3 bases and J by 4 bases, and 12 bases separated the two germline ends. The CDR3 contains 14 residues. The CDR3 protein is CSVEWQGTTGELFF. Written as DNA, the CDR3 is TGCAGCGTTGAGTGGCAGGGGACCACCGGGGAGCTGTTTTTT.

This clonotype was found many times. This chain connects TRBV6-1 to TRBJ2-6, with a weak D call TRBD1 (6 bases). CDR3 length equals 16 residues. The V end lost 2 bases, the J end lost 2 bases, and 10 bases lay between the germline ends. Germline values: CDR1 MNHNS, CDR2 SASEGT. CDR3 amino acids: CASSEPTGTGANVLTF. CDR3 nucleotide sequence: TGTGCCAGCAGTGAACCAACAGGGACTGGGGCCAACGTCCTGACTTTC.

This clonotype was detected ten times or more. The DNA for the CDR3 is TGTGCCAGCAGCCGCGGACAGGGTTATGGCTACACCTTC. Its translation: CASSRGQGYGYTF. This sequence joins TRBV3-1 and TRBJ1-2, with 8 bases identical to TRBD1. V was clipped by 4 bases and J by 5 bases; unmatched bases: 3. CDR1 and CDR2 from the germline V gene are LGHDT and YNNKEL (reference sequence). The length of the CDR3 is 13 residues.

This CDR3 reads CASSPNTGRNTEAFF. The CDR3 coding sequence is TGCGCCAGCAGCCCCAACACAGGGCGGAACACTGAAGCTTTCTTT. The rearrangement joins TRBV4-1 to TRBJ1-1; weak D call: TRBD1 (6 bases). The V end was cut by 4 bases, the J end by 1 base, with 13 bases between. The CDR3 covers 15 residues. Germline V CDR1 and CDR2: MGHRA, YSYEKL.